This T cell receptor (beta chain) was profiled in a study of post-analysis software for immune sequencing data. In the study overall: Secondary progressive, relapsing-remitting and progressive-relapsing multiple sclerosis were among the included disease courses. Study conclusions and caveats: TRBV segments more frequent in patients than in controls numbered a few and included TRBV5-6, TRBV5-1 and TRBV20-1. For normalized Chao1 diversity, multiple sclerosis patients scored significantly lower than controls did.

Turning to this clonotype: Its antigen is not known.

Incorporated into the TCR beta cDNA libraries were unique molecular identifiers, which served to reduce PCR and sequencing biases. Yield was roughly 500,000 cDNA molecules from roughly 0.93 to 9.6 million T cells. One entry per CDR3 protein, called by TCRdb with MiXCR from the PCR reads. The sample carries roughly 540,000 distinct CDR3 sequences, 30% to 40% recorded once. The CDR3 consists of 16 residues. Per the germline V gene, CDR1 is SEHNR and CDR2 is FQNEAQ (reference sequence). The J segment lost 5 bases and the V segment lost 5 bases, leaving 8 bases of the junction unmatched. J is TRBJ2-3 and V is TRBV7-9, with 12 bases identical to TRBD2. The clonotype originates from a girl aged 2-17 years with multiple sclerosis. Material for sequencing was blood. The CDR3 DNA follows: TGTGCCAGCAGCAGCGGACTAGCGGGGTTGAAAGATACGCAGTATTTT. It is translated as CASSSGLAGLKDTQYF.